This passage covers 8 T cell receptor beta chains from one sample sequenced in a study of Graves' ophthalmopathy and Graves' hyperthyroidism. Amplification of the TCR beta CDR3 regions used RNA transcripts (as template). After a first-round RT-PCR with HTBI primers, a second-round multiplex PCR was run. Using its own MiXCR run on the multiplex PCR reads, TCRdb lists one record per CDR3 protein. The profile shows 500,000 to 600,000 distinct CDR3 sequences, under 40% of them singletons. Sequenced: peripheral blood or thyroid tissue (not recorded which). The receptor source for this set is an adult man with Graves' hyperthyroidism.

This clonotype was detected a few times. V usage is TRBV20-1 and J usage is TRBJ1-2; TRBD1 agrees at 8 bases. J lost 3 bases, V lost 3 bases, and 9 bases had no gene match. The CDR3 contains 15 residues. Per germline, CDR1 DFQATT and CDR2 SNEGSKA (reference sequence). CDR3 amino acids: CSASDRGAKDYGYTF. DNA for the CDR3: TGCAGTGCTAGCGACAGGGGAGCCAAGGACTATGGCTACACCTTC.

This chain uses TRBV18 with TRBJ1-5; D uncertain. This CDR3 comprises 15 residues. Trimming shortened V by 3 bases and J by 5 bases, and 14 bases separated the two germline ends. The V gene's germline CDR1 is KGHSH and CDR2 LQKENI. The DNA of the CDR3 is TGTGCCAGCTCACCCGGCCGAAGTATGGATCAGCCCCAGCATTTT. This sequence encodes CASSPGRSMDQPQHF. Supplemented by reference TRBV18 and TRBJ1-5, the full variable domain reads NAGVMQNPRHLVRRRGQEARLRCSPMKGHSHVYWYRQLPEEGLKFMVYLQKENIIDESGMPKERFSAEFPKEGPSILRIQQVVRGDSAAYFCASSPGRSMDQPQHFGDGTRLSIL.

With respect to this clonotype: The junction does not match germline at one end; this may be a read error. The chain is built from TRBV5-1 and TRBJ2-1, with D possibly TRBD1 on 5 matching bases. The CDR3 extends over 15 amino acids. Looked up from germline, CDR1 is SGHRS and CDR2 is YFSETQ. CDR3 amino acids: CASSLGPGSYNEQFF. The CDR3 coding sequence is TGTGCCAGCAGCTTAGGCCCAGGGTCCTACAATGAGCAGTTCTTC.

The chain joins TRBV7-9 to TRBJ2-5, with 11 bases matching TRBD1. With 6 bases clipped from V and 1 base from J, the junction kept 4 bases outside the gene matches. This CDR3 comprises 15 residues. Germline CDR1 SEHNR, CDR2 FQNEAQ (reference sequence). CDR3 loop: CASRTGTGGQETQYF. DNA for the CDR3: TGTGCCAGCAGAACTGGGACAGGGGGCCAAGAGACCCAGTACTTC.

Note on this clonotype: A read error may explain this, as a much larger clone is one base away. The CDR3 is CAGSLEEVDEKLFF. DNA of the CDR3: TGTGCCGGCAGCCTTGAGGAGGTTGATGAAAAACTGTTTTTT. The chain has TRBV7-9 and TRBJ1-4; no definite D call. Per germline, CDR1 SEHNR and CDR2 FQNEAQ (reference sequence). The CDR3 spans 14 residues.

This rearrangement joins TRBV11-2 to TRBJ1-6; D not certain. Germline values: CDR1 SGHAT, CDR2 FQNNGV. Trimming removed 5 bases from V and 7 bases from J, with 9 bases in between. The CDR3 has 13 amino acids. The CDR3 here is CASSPFRNSPLHF. CDR3 sequence (DNA): TGTGCCAGCAGCCCCTTTAGGAATTCACCCCTCCACTTT.

In its sample, this clonotype was seen once. This chain joins TRBV7-8 and TRBJ1-2; D is possibly TRBD1 (6 bases). Deletions cut 5 bases from V and 5 bases from J, with 12 bases between. This CDR3 region has 13 residues. Germline assignment: CDR1 SGHVS and CDR2 FQNEAQ. In DNA form, the CDR3 reads TGTGCCAGCAGCCACCTACAGGGTTATGGCTACACCTTC. It is translated as CASSHLQGYGYTF.

The genes are TRBV4-2 and TRBJ2-5; either TRBD1 or TRBD2 may fit D (7 bases each). The CDR3 runs to 16 residues. From germline, CDR1 is LGHNA and CDR2 YNFKEQ. The ends were cut back, 2 bases at V and 4 bases at J, with 17 bases in the middle. The CDR3 reads CASSQWGGGNGETQYF. The CDR3 region has the DNA TGTGCCAGCAGCCAATGGGGAGGGGGCAATGGAGAGACCCAGTACTTC.